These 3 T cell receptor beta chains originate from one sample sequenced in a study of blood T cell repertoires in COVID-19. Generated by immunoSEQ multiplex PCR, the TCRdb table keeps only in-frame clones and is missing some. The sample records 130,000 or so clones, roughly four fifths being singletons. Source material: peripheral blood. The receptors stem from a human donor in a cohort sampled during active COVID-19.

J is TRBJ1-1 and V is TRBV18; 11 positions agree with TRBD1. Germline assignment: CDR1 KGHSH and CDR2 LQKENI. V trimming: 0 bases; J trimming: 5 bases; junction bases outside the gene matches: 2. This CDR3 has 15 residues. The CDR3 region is CASSPPGQGGTEAFF. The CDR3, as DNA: TGTGCCAGCTCACCACCGGGACAGGGGGGGACTGAAGCTTTCTTT.

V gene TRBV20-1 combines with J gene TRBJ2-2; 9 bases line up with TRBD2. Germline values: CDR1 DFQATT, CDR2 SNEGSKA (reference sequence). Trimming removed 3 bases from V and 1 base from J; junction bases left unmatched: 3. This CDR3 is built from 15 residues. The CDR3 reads CSASRSGGNTGELFF. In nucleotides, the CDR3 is TGCAGTGCTAGTCGTAGCGGGGGGAACACCGGGGAGCTGTTTTTT.

CDR3 sequence reads: CASSQYSGANVLTF. The CDR3 DNA follows: TGTGCCAGCAGCCAATACTCTGGGGCCAACGTCCTGACTTTC. The rearrangement joins TRBV14 to TRBJ2-6; D remains ambiguous. V lost 2 bases to trimming and J lost 0 bases, with 2 bases between them. CDR1 and CDR2 from the germline V gene are SGHDN and FVKESK. There are 14 residues in the CDR3.